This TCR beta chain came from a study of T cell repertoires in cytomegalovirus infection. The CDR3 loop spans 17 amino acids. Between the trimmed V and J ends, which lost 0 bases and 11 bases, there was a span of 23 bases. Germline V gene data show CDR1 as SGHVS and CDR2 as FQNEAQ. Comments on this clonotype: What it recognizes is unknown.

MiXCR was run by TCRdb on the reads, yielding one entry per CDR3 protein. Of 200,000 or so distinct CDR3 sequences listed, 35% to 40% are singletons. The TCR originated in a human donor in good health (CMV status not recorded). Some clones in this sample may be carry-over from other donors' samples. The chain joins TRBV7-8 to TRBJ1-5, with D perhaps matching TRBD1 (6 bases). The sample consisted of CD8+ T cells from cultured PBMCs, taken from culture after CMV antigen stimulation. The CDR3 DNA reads TGTGCCAGCAGCTTAGCTCAGGCAGGGGTTTCCTCGGAGGCCCAGCATTTT. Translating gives CASSLAQAGVSSEAQHF.